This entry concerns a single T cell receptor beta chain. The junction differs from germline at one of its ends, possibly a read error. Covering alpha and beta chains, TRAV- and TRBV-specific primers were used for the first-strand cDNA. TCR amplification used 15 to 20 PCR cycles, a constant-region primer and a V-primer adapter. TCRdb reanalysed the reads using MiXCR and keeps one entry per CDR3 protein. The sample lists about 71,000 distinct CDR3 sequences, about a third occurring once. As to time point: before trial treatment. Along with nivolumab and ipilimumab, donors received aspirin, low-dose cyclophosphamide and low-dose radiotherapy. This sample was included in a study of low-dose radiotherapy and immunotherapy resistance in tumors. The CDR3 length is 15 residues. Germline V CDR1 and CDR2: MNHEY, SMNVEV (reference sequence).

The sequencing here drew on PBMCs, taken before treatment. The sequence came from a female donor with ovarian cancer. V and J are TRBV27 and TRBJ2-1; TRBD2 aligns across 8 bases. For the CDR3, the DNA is TGTGCCACCAGTGACCCGCTAGCGGGTAACAATGAGCAGTTCTTC. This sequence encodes CATSDPLAGNNEQFF.